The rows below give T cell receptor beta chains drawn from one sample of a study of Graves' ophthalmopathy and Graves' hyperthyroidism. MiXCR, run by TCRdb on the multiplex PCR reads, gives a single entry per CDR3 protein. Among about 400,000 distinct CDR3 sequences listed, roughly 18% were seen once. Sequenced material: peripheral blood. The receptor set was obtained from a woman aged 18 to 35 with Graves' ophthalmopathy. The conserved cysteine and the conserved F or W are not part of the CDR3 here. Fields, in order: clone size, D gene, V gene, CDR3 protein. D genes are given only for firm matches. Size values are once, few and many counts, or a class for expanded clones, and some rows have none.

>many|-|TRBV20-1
SASPNLPGVSNQPQH
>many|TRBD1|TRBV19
ASSINHRGWTEAF
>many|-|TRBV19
ASSIEMNTEAF
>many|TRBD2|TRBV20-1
SARVPGLGDDTQY
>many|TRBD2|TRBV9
ASTIYGTSFSEQF
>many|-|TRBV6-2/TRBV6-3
AGRGSASYEQY
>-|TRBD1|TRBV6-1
ASSPARDRRYGYT
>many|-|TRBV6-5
ASSYAKDAYEQY
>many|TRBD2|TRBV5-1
ASSSAAGGPPDTQY
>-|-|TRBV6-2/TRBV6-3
ASRPTLTEAF
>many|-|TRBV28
ASKQAGANTGELF
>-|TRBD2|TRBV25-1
ASSGLLAGAPTGELF
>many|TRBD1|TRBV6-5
ASSSAHRGYSPLH
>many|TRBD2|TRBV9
ASSAKEVMTSRH
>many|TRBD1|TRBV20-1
SAQTGTGVQRYEQY
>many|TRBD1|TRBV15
ATSRGGTGGYGYT
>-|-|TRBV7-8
ASSLVGVEETQY
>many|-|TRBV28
ASSLAIQPLH
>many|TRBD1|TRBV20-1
SVLGQGLDQPQH
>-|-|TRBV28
ASTFKSGGNQPQH
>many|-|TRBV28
ASSLRPGVSFAYEQY
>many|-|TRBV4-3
ASSQDITIKETQY
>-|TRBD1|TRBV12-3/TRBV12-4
ASAGGPEGSPLH
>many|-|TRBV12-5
ASGLGGGSTGELF
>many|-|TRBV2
ASSDTEGPSGELF
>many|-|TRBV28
ASSWDYNQPQH
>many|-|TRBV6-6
ASSPSGFGVGELNTEAF
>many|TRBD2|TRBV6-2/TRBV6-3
ASSRSPSGIITYEQY
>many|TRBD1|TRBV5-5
ASSFPGQNEQY